The T cell receptor beta chain described here comes from a study of tumor-infiltrating lymphocytes in primary liver carcinoma. Background on the study: Patients comprised men and women whose ages fell between 30 and 69 years.

The researchers produced TCR beta cDNA from around 500 ng total RNA with a constant-region primer. ARM-PCR, slightly modified, supplied the TCR beta libraries through three nested multiplex PCR rounds. It was with TRBV1-TRBV30 forward primers and a C-beta reverse primer that the first two PCR rounds were run, at about 9 cycles each. TCRdb itself ran the multiplex PCR reads through MiXCR, one entry per CDR3 protein. The table lists around 70,000 distinct CDR3 sequences, roughly three quarters of them singletons. Points from the study as a whole: Top-250-clone fractions were significantly higher in tumors than in blood (p = 0.039). Merely about 8-24% of top clones occurred in all five tumor regions.

To note about this clonotype: The antigen is not known. The junction departs from germline at one end; a sequencing error may be responsible.

The CDR3 is made up of 16 amino acids. The V gene's germline CDR1 is SEHNR and CDR2 FQNEAQ (reference sequence). The roughly 19-32 mg bulk tissue piece was not sorted before simultaneous RNA and DNA extraction. Samples were taken from five separate regions (per tumor). This TCR was recovered from a man aged 35 to 55 with primary liver carcinoma and hepatitis B virus infection. The chain couples TRBV7-9 to TRBJ2-1, with D possibly TRBD1 on 6 matching bases. Sequenced sample: liver tumor tissue from sampling region 4. Subset described: tumor region T4, right-lateral pole. In nucleotides, the CDR3 is TGTGCCAGCATCCCCTCCGGGATAGGGGGTATCGATGAGCAGTCCTTC. Translating it yields CASIPSGIGGIDEQSF.